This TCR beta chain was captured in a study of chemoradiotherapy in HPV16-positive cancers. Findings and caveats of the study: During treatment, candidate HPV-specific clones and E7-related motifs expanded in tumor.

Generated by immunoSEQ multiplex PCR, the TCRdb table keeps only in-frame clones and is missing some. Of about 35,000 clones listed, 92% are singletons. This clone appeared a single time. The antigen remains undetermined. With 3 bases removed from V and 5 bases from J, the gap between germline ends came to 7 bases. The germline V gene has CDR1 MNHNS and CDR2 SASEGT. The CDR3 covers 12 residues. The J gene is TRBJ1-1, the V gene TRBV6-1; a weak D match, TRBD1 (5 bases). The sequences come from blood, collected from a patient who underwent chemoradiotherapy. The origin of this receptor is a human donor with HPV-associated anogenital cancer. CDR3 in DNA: TGTGCCAGCAGTGATAGGGGTACTGAAGCTTTCTTT. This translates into CASSDRGTEAFF.